The 14 T cell receptor beta chains listed next were all sequenced from one sample in a study of PD-1 blockade in classical Hodgkin lymphoma. Sequencing used immunoSEQ multiplex PCR; TCRdb keeps in-frame clones, though not all of them. The top ten hold roughly 27% of the sample, which has about 25,000 clones, about 72% seen once. Time point noted: cycle 4 day 1 (C4D1), after less than 7 weeks of nivolumab. No patient escaped relapse after autologous stem cell transplantation, and brentuximab vedotin exposure varied. Sequences were derived from peripheral blood mononuclear cells (PBMCs), sampled before the fourth cycle of nivolumab. Receptors originate from a human donor with classical Hodgkin lymphoma.

This sequence joins TRBV6-6 and TRBJ1-2; 8 bases line up with TRBD1. This CDR3 spans 14 amino acids. The trim removed 5 bases at V and 3 bases at J, leaving 5 bases unmatched. The V gene's germline CDR1 is MNHNY and CDR2 SVGAGI (reference sequence). CDR3 nucleotides: TGTGCCAGCAGTGGGATGACAGGGGACTATGGCTACACCTTC. Translation gives CASSGMTGDYGYTF.

The J gene is TRBJ2-3, the V gene TRBV7-2; no reliable D call. Germline CDR1 and CDR2: SGHTA and FQGNSA. The V end was cut by 2 bases, the J end by 7 bases, with 7 bases between. CDR3 length equals 12 residues. In DNA, the CDR3 is TGTGCCAGCAGCTTATTCAAGAATACGCAGTATTTT. Translation: CASSLFKNTQYF.

The chain uses TRBV7-8 and TRBJ1-1, with 7 bases matching TRBD1. Germline values: CDR1 SGHVS, CDR2 FQNEAQ. This CDR3 is 15 amino acids long. With 3 bases clipped from V and 4 bases from J, the junction kept 8 bases outside the gene matches. CDR3 protein: CASSFRQGGGTEAFF. CDR3 DNA sequence: TGTGCCAGCAGCTTCCGACAGGGTGGAGGCACTGAAGCTTTCTTT. The full variable domain, in which reference TRBV7-8 and TRBJ1-1 provide the parts outside the CDR3, is GAGVSQSPRYKVAKRGQDVALRCDPISGHVSLFWYQQALGQGPEFLTYFQNEAQLDKSGLPSDRFFAERPEGSVSTLKIQRTQQEDSAVYLCASSFRQGGGTEAFFGQGTRLTVV.

There are a few counts of this clone. This chain connects TRBV5-8 to TRBJ1-1, with TRBD1 matching 7 bases. J was trimmed by 1 base and V by 4 bases; bases with no gene match: 10. The CDR3 length is 16 residues. Looked up from germline, CDR1 is SGHTS and CDR2 is YDEGEE. CDR3 in DNA: TGTGCCAGCAGCACAGGGGCGCCCCTCAAGAACACTGAAGCTTTCTTT. Its translation: CASSTGAPLKNTEAFF.

This clone was seen just once. The chain has TRBV4-3 and TRBJ2-2; 8 bases match TRBD1. The V and J ends lost 4 bases and 6 bases, in that order; junction bases with no gene match: 7. The V gene's germline CDR1 is LGHNA and CDR2 YSLEER. This CDR3 is built from 15 residues. CDR3 in amino acids: CASSRRDRTAGELFF. CDR3 DNA: TGCGCCAGCAGCCGCCGGGACAGGACGGCCGGGGAGCTGTTTTTT.

The chain recombines TRBV29-1 with TRBJ2-5; 7 positions match TRBD2. CDR1 is SQVTM, CDR2 ANQGSEA, per germline. Trimming removed 7 bases from V and 5 bases from J; junction bases left unmatched: 4. This CDR3 spans 11 amino acids. CDR3 amino acids: CSGPSGETQYF. CDR3 DNA sequence: TGCAGCGGACCTAGCGGCGAGACCCAGTACTTC. The whole variable domain, remainder taken from reference TRBV29-1 and TRBJ2-5, is SAVISQKPSRDICQRGTSLTIQCQVDSQVTMMFWYRQQPGQSLTLIATANQGSEATYESGFVIDKFPISRPNLTFSTLTVSNMSPEDSSIYLCSGPSGETQYFGPGTRLLVL.

J is TRBJ1-1 and V is TRBV9; D not resolved. The V and J ends lost 0 bases and 0 bases respectively, with 12 bases between them. The CDR3 totals 16 residues. Germline loops: CDR1 SGDLS, CDR2 YYNGEE. CDR3 coding DNA: TGTGCCAGCAGCGTAGAGGGCGGGTACATGAACACTGAAGCTTTCTTT. As protein: CASSVEGGYMNTEAFF.

The V call is TRBV4-1, the J call TRBJ2-3; TRBD1 matches 7 bases. The CDR3 totals 15 residues. Trimming took 3 bases from V and 0 from J; bases not matched to a gene: 3. CDR1 and CDR2 from the germline V gene are MGHRA and YSYEKL. CDR3 sequence: CASSHWDSSTDTQYF. The CDR3 DNA is TGCGCCAGCAGCCACTGGGACAGCAGCACAGATACGCAGTATTTT.

V usage is TRBV7-9 and J usage is TRBJ2-3; the D is unclear. V gave up 5 bases and J gave up 6 bases, with 9 bases separating them. CDR1 is SEHNR, CDR2 FQNEAQ, per germline (reference sequence). This CDR3 is built from 12 residues. The CDR3 protein is CASSRRMDTQYF. In DNA form, the CDR3 reads TGTGCCAGCAGCCGAAGGATGGATACGCAGTATTTT.

CDR3 DNA: TGTGCCAGCAGCCGTGAGCCCGGACAAGCGGAGGGAGCTTTCTTT. Translation: CASSREPGQAEGAFF. The chain recombines TRBV4-2 with TRBJ1-1, with D possibly TRBD1 on 5 matching bases. The CDR3 totals 15 residues. V was pared by 4 bases and J by 10 bases, with 22 bases between. CDR1 LGHNA and CDR2 YNFKEQ come from the germline V gene.

This clone is medium-sized (0.01 to 0.1%) in the sample. The genes are TRBV28 and TRBJ1-2, with D unclear. CDR1 is MDHEN, CDR2 SYDVKM, per germline. V gave up 4 bases and J gave up 3 bases, with 15 bases separating them. CDR3 length: 15 residues. The CDR3 loop is CASSYQVGVDYGYTF. Written as DNA, the CDR3 is TGTGCCAGCAGTTATCAGGTTGGGGTTGACTATGGCTACACCTTC.

This sequence joins TRBV5-1 and TRBJ1-2, with TRBD1 matching 9 bases. V shed 5 bases and J 7 bases; nucleotides not matched to a gene: 9. Germline CDR1 is SGHRS and CDR2 is YFSETQ. The length of the CDR3 is 14 residues. DNA of the CDR3: TGCGCCAGCAGGCCTGGGACAGGGTTCGGTGGCTACACCTTC. Its protein product is CASRPGTGFGGYTF.

Regarding this clone: One end of the junction varies from germline; a read error may be responsible. The rearrangement uses TRBV29-1 and TRBJ2-6; 10 nucleotides agree with TRBD1. Germline V gives CDR1 SQVTM, CDR2 ANQGSEA. This CDR3 contains 17 residues. CDR3 sequence: CCVVGDRGLGGANVLTF. DNA for the CDR3: TGCTGCGTGGTGGGGGACAGGGGTCTGGGTGGGGCCAACGTCCTGACTTTC.

The gene calls are TRBV2 and TRBJ2-3, with TRBD2 identical over 8 bases. The CDR3 is 14 amino acids. CDR1 SNHLY and CDR2 FYNNEI come from the germline V gene. V gave up 6 bases and J gave up 4 bases; unmatched junction bases: 6. CDR3 nucleotide sequence: TGTGCCAGCAGGGGGACTAGTGGCCCAGATACGCAGTATTTT. Amino acid sequence: CASRGTSGPDTQYF.